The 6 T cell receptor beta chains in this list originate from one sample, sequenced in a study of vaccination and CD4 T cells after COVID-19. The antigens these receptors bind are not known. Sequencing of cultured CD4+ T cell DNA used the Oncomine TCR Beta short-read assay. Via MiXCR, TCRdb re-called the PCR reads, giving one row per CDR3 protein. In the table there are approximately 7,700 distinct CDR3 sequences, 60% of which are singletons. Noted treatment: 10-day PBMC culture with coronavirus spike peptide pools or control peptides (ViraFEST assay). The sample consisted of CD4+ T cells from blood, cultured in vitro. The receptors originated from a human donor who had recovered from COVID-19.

The CDR3 sequence is CATRGSGAGETQYF. The CDR3 DNA sequence: TGTGCCACCAGGGGATCCGGGGCGGGGGAGACCCAGTACTTC. This chain joins TRBV24-1 and TRBJ2-5, with D perhaps matching TRBD2 (6 bases). Deletions cut 7 bases from V and 5 bases from J, with 16 bases between. In germline, CDR1 is KGHDR, CDR2 SFDVKD. The CDR3 consists of 14 residues.

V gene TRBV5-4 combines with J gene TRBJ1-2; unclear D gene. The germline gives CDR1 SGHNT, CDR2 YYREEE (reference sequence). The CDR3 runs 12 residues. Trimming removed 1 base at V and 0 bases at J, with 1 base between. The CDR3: CASSLTNYGYTF. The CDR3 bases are TGTGCCAGCAGCTTGACTAACTATGGCTACACCTTC.

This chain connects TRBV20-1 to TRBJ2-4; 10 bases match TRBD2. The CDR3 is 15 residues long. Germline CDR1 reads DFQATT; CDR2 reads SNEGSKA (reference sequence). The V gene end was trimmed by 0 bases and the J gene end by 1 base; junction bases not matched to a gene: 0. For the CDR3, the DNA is TGCAGTGCTAGAGAGACTAGCGGGGCCAAAAACATTCAGTACTTC. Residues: CSARETSGAKNIQYF.

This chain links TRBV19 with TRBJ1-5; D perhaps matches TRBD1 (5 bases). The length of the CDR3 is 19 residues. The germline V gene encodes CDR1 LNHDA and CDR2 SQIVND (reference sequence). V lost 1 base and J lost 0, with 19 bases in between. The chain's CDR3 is CASSIGPGNFYYSNQPQHF. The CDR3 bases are TGTGCCAGTAGTATAGGTCCAGGGAACTTTTACTATAGCAATCAGCCCCAGCATTTT. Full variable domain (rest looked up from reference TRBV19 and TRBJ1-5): DGGITQSPKYLFRKEGQNVTLSCEQNLNHDAMYWYRQDPGQGLRLIYYSQIVNDFQKGDIAEGYSVSREKKESFPLTVTSAQKNPTAFYLCASSIGPGNFYYSNQPQHFGDGTRLSIL.

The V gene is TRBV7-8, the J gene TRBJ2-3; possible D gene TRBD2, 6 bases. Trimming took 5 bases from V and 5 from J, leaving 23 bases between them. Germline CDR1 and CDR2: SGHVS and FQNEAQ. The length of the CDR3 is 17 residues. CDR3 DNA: TGTGCCAGCAGCCCTGGGCATCGGCGGGGACCGGAAGATACGCAGTATTTT. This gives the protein CASSPGHRRGPEDTQYF.

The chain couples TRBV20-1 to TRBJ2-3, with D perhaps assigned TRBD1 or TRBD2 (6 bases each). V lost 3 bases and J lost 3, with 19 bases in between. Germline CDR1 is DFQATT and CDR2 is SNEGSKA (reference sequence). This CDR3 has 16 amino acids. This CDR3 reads CSARVGGPGTTDTQYF. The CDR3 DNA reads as TGCAGTGCTAGGGTTGGGGGGCCAGGCACTACAGATACGCAGTATTTT.